This entry lists 8 T cell receptor beta chains sequenced from one sample in a study of response to subunit inactivated influenza vaccine. Using its own MiXCR run on the RT-PCR reads, TCRdb lists one record per CDR3 protein. This sample yields about 480,000 distinct CDR3 sequences, of which 10% to 15% are seen a single time; about an eighth belongs to the top ten. Sequencing was performed on PBMCs from blood, taken 45 days after vaccination. These receptors all stem from a man in his fifties or sixties who received an inactivated influenza vaccine.

This clonotype appeared once. Germline is not matched at one junction end, which may reflect a read error. The J gene is TRBJ1-1, the V gene TRBV6-5; 9 nucleotides align to TRBD1. This CDR3 is built from 15 residues. CDR1 and CDR2 (germline): MNHEY, SVGAGI. CDR3 in DNA: TGTGCCAGCAGTTTACAGGGGGCGGATTACACTGAAGCTTTGTTT. This sequence encodes CASSLQGADYTEALF.

The V gene is TRBV12-3 or TRBV12-4, the J gene TRBJ2-7, with TRBD1 matching 12 bases. Germline trimming cut 6 bases from V and 3 bases from J; bases unmatched to any gene: 9. The length of the CDR3 is 16 residues. The chain's CDR3 is CASRPGTGGGGYEQYF. Here the CDR3 DNA reads TGTGCCAGCAGGCCCGGGACAGGGGGCGGGGGCTACGAGCAGTACTTC.

This clonotype has just a few counts. This chain uses TRBV4-2 with TRBJ2-4; D gene ambiguous. Between the trimmed V and J ends, which lost 0 bases and 1 base, there was a span of 10 bases. The germline CDR1 and CDR2 sequences are LGHNA and YNFKEQ. The CDR3 runs 16 residues. The CDR3 coding sequence is TGTGCCAGCAGCCAAGATAACGGTATGGCCAAAAACATTCAGTACTTC. Protein: CASSQDNGMAKNIQYF.

Only a few counts were recorded for this clonotype. This rearrangement joins TRBV12-3 or TRBV12-4 to TRBJ2-2, with TRBD1 matching over 8 bases. The CDR3 consists of 16 residues. The V and J ends lost 5 bases and 0 bases, in that order; junction bases with no gene match: 5. DNA for the CDR3: TGTGCCAGCAGTCCTGGGACAGGCGCGAACACCGGGGAGCTGTTTTTT. Translating it yields CASSPGTGANTGELFF.

The V gene is TRBV24-1, the J gene TRBJ1-5, with D maybe TRBD1 (6 bases). The CDR3 runs to 14 residues. The V gene's germline CDR1 is KGHDR and CDR2 SFDVKD. Trimming took 7 bases from V and 4 from J, leaving 13 bases between them. The CDR3 DNA sequence: TGTGCCACCAGCTCTGGGGGCCCAAATCAGCCCCAGCATTTT. The encoded protein is CATSSGGPNQPQHF.

This chain joins TRBV5-5 and TRBJ2-1; tentatively, D is TRBD1 or TRBD2 (5 bases each). From germline, CDR1 is SGHKS and CDR2 YYEKEE (reference sequence). V lost 0 bases to trimming and J lost 4 bases, with 14 bases between them. The CDR3 has 16 residues. The CDR3 region has the DNA TGTGCCAGCAGCTTGGCCAGGGACGCTTATTACAATGAGCAGTTCTTC. It is translated as CASSLARDAYYNEQFF.

This clonotype was seen at least ten times. The chain combines TRBV20-1 with TRBJ2-1, with D unresolved. The CDR3 sequence is 10 residues long. V was shortened by 6 bases and J by 5 bases, with 5 bases between the two germline ends. Looked up from germline, CDR1 is DFQATT and CDR2 is SNEGSKA (reference sequence). CDR3 sequence (DNA): TGCAGTGCGGGTAACAATGAGCAGTTCTTC. Translating gives CSAGNNEQFF.

Concerning this clonotype itself: One end of the junction fails to match germline, which may point to a read error. The V and J genes are TRBV6-5 and TRBJ1-5; the D gene is possibly TRBD1 (6 bases). Germline V gene sequence: CDR1 MNHEY, CDR2 SVGAGI. The CDR3 covers 15 residues. The CDR3 reads CASSFDRDNNPPQHF. In DNA, the CDR3 is TGTGCCAGCAGTTTTGACCGGGACAACAATCCGCCCCAGCATTTT.